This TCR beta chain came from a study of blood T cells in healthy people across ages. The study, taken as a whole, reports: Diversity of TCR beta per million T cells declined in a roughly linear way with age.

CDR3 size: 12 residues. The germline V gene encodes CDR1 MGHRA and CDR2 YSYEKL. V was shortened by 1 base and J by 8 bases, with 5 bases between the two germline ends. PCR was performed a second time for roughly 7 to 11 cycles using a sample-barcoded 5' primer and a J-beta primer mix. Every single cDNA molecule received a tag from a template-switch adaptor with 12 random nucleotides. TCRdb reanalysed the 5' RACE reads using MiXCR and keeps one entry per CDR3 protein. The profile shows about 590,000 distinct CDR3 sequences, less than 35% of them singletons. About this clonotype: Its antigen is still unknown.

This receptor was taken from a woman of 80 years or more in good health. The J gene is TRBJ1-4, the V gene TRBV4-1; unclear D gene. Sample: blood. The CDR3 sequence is CASSQAAEKLFF. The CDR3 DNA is TGCGCCAGCAGCCAAGCGGCCGAAAAACTGTTTTTT.